The 5 T cell receptor beta chains presented below share a single source sample, sequenced in a study of cytomegalovirus exposure and HLA in healthy donors. Amplification used 60 Vbeta primers and 13 Jbeta primers. Profiling relied on immunoSEQ multiplex PCR, and the TCRdb table lists in-frame clones only, not all of them. The data hold 95,000 to 110,000 clones, with about 74% observed a single time. What was sequenced was PBMCs. The receptors here all came from a woman aged 40 to 50 in good health and CMV-seropositive.

The chain is built from TRBV5-6 and TRBJ1-1, with 10 bases aligning to TRBD1. The germline CDR1 and CDR2 sequences are SGHDT and YYEEEE. CDR3 size: 16 residues. The V gene end was trimmed by 0 bases and the J gene end by 5 bases; junction bases not matched to a gene: 7. DNA of the CDR3: TGTGCCAGCAGCTTGGGGGACAGGGGACGAGGAACTGAAGCTTTCTTT. It codes for CASSLGDRGRGTEAFF.

This chain connects TRBV2 to TRBJ1-5; a weak D match, TRBD1 (5 bases). V was trimmed by 6 bases and J by 4 bases, leaving 10 bases between them. From germline, CDR1 is SNHLY and CDR2 FYNNEI. There are 13 residues in the CDR3. CDR3 nucleotides: TGTGCCAGCAGCGGGGGTACTAATCAGCCCCAGCATTTT. This gives the protein CASSGGTNQPQHF.

This clone was recorded once. V usage is TRBV6-1 and J usage is TRBJ1-2; weak D call: TRBD1 (6 bases). V shed 1 base and J shed 8 bases, with 14 bases lying between them. Germline V lookup: CDR1 MNHNS, CDR2 SASEGT. CDR3 size: 14 residues. The CDR3 is CASSEVLTGQGYTF. As DNA, the CDR3 is TGTGCCAGCAGTGAAGTCTTGACAGGCCAAGGCTACACCTTC.

V gene TRBV30 combines with J gene TRBJ1-2, with 8 bases that match TRBD1. The CDR3 sequence is 15 residues long. The junction had 7 bases not matched to a gene; V was cut back by 4 bases and J by 0 bases. Germline V CDR1 and CDR2: GTSNPN, SVGIG (reference sequence). CDR3 in amino acids: CAWTRTGTSNYGYTF. The CDR3 DNA reads TGTGCCTGGACCCGGACAGGGACATCTAACTATGGCTACACCTTC.

J is TRBJ1-5 and V is TRBV19; 9 bases are a match to TRBD1. This CDR3 comprises 13 residues. Losses at the gene ends were 10 bases for V and 7 bases for J; bases not matched to a gene: 8. The V gene's germline CDR1 is LNHDA and CDR2 SQIVND (reference sequence). CDR3 loop: CATSGTGSQPQHF. The CDR3 DNA reads TGTGCCACCTCCGGGACAGGGTCACAGCCCCAGCATTTT.